This T cell receptor beta chain is from a study of T cell responses to AZD1222 COVID-19 vaccine (dated by TCRdb to about 2021). As for the study more broadly: TCR sequencing covered 230 or so trial participants: 200 to 210 given two doses of AZD1222 and 26 given two doses of MenACWY control vaccine. Trial participants were enrolled into age subgroups of 18-55, 56-69 and 70-plus years, which contained 148, 28 and 57 TCR-sequenced participants, respectively. On the study overall, not on this receptor specifically: CD4 TCRs associated with the vaccine covered the entire spike protein, and the dominant responses were in regions 160-218 and 743-854. In the small 56-69-year group, the increase in depth fell short of significance, most likely because of low power. Because no samples from the day 14 peak response were available, repertoires could be characterized only after the peak T cell response. Conclusions about previously exposed vaccinees are limited because only five to seven AZD1222 recipients were SARS-CoV-2 seropositive at baseline. Participants were mostly white British, with more females than males. The authors suggested clonal diversity may have been underestimated. After two AZD1222 doses, spike-specific TCR breadth and depth were significantly higher than at day 0 and than in MenACWY recipients. Reportedly, almost half of the unique spike-specific TCRs recognized epitopes lying outside the regions that are mutated in the B.1.351 and B.1.1.7 variants.

CDR1 and CDR2 are drawn from the germline V gene: SNHLY, FYNNEI. The CDR3, from cysteine to phenylalanine, totals 14 residues. Only CDR3 DNA is held: 42 bases, read in frame from base 1. Trimming costs V 2 bases and J 5 bases, and their ends lie 12 bases apart. The CDR3 regions of human TCRbeta chains were analyzed by immunosequencing. As for the original processing: Repertoire TCRs were checked for matches against a reference library of SARS-CoV-2-specific TCRs that had been generated using the MIRA antigen-specificity platform. Breadth meant the fraction of unique TCRs that were SARS-CoV-2-associated, whereas depth meant the fraction of total T cells that were SARS-CoV-2-associated. Using the MIRA data, each spike-specific TCR was assigned both to the spike region to which the TCR was reactive and to a CD4 or CD8 class. Log10-transformed breadth and depth values were compared by one-way ANOVA with Sidak's multiple comparisons tests. This is the immuneACCESS table as TCRdb keeps it, with only in-frame sequences that have V and J called. A part of the clones is gone; compared with another copy, unresolved V genes explain less than half, and the rest is unexplained. That table supplies the V and J calls and clone size; D and trimming were determined from the DNA. Counted in this sample were around 270,000 clones; about 94% of them appeared once. Together, the top ten hold around 0.57% of the sample.

What the time point label conveys for this sample: about 28 days (+/-7) after the second vaccine dose. AZD1222 recipients given second doses at about 4 weeks or at about 12 weeks were pooled, since spike-specific TCR depth and breadth were not found to differ between the two schedules. The vaccinee samples were drawn from two UK trials, COV001 and COV002, one of which was a single-blind randomized controlled phase 2/3 trial testing AZD1222 (ChAdOx1 nCoV-19) in healthy adults. For TCRbeta chain sequencing, PBMC samples from trial participants were taken at day 0 and at day 28 after the second dose. Worth noting for this clone: Its antigen is not yet known. The sample holds no much larger clone one base away, and base qualities are not on file.

The material sequenced was peripheral blood, taken 28 days after the second AZD1222 dose. This chain is built from TRBV2 and TRBJ2-5, and possibly TRBD2, on 5 matching bases. This clonotype originated in an adult who received the AZD1222 COVID-19 vaccine. This receptor carries the CDR3 CASSEYARGETQYF. DNA sequence: TGTGCCAGCAGTGAATATGCCCGAGGGGAGACCCAGTACTTC.